This TCR beta chain was sequenced during a study of metastatic and nonmetastatic thyroid tumors (dated by TCRdb to the early 2020s). At the level of the whole study: The researchers compared repertoires between peripheral blood samples and tumor or nodule tissue samples from patients with malignant or benign thyroid disease. The full study reports these points: In both blood and tumor samples, malignant tumors were reported to have significantly higher TCR beta diversity than benign nodules.

No treatment had been received by any patient before thyroid surgery. Using T-cell receptor beta sequencing, the researchers looked back retrospectively at clinical samples from patients, gathered between about 2011 and 2019. Library preparation employed PCR. Sequencing relied on an Illumina HiSeq 4000. High-throughput sequencing was used to profile the TCR beta-chain CDR3 region of each patient. For the original study's pipeline: A classifier to discriminate distant-metastatic papillary thyroid cancer patients was built from CDR3 differences across clinicopathological groups. To measure repertoire diversity the researchers used the Shannon index, while the Morisita-Horn index served to gauge how similar the tumor and blood repertoires were. The public reads were reprocessed in TCRdb via fastp at Q25 and MiXCR, keeping in-frame beta chains. TCRdb's processing, not the authors', yielded these V and J calls. This sample holds about 27,000 clones; roughly 15% were observed only once. Of the sample, 15% to 17% is held by the ten largest clones.

This clone is judged medium-sized (0.01 to 0.1%). Its antigen remains unidentified. No per-base quality is available; no much larger clone lies one base away. V trim: 6 bases; J trim: 9 bases; unmatched bases: 13. From its cysteine to its phenylalanine, the CDR3 spans 15 amino acids. Only CDR3 DNA remains: 45 bases, in frame from the first base. CDR1 MNHEY and CDR2 SMNVEV are derived from the germline V gene (reference sequence). The rearranged chain carries TRBV27 and TRBJ2-7, with 11 central nucleotides matching TRBD2. The sample consisted of blood. The source of this sequence is a male donor with papillary thyroid cancer or a benign thyroid nodule (not recorded which). Some clones in this sample may be carry-over from other donors' samples. In nucleotide form, the sequence is TGTGCCAGCAGCTTGGGGACTAGCGGTATATCAGGGCAGTACTTC. Translation gives CASSLGTSGISGQYF.